These T cell receptor beta chains were read from a single sample in a study of beta chain features in type 1 diabetes. Clones were sequenced by immunoSEQ multiplex PCR, and TCRdb holds only the in-frame ones, with some missing. Of approximately 300,000 clones listed, approximately 9.9% are singletons. Material: naive CD4+ T cells from blood. The receptors shown here come from a woman in her twenties or thirties in good health. Both conserved end residues are part of each CDR3. A D gene is named only where the DNA matches it firmly. Rows may omit the clone size; those that give it use once, few, many or a size class.

>TRBJ2-3|.|few|TRBV7-9
TGTGCCAGCAGCCAACGGGCGGGGACAGATACGCAGTATTTT
CASSQRAGTDTQYF
>TRBJ1-5|TRBD1|.|TRBV25-1
TGTGCCAGCAGTGAAAAAAGAGGGGGCGCCGAGGCCCAGCATTTT
CASSEKRGGAEAQHF
>TRBJ2-5|TRBD2|.|TRBV2
TGTGCCAGCAGTGACCTCGCGGGAGGGCTGGTAGAGACCCAGTACTTC
CASSDLAGGLVETQYF
>TRBJ2-1|TRBD2|.|TRBV5-6
TGTGCCAGCAGCTTGGCCGAACTAGCGGGATACAATGAGCAGTTCTTC
CASSLAELAGYNEQFF
>TRBJ2-5|.|few|TRBV7-9
TGTGCCAGCAGCTTATTGTCTCAAGAGACCCAGTACTTC
CASSLLSQETQYF
>TRBJ2-7|.|.|TRBV29-1
TGCAGCGCCGCGGACTCATCCTACGAGCAGTACTTC
CSAADSSYEQYF
>TRBJ2-7|TRBD1|.|TRBV13
TGTGCCAGCAGCCCCCCCCACAGGGGTCTGGGCGAGCAGTACTTC
CASSPPHRGLGEQYF
>TRBJ2-1|.|.|TRBV19
TGTGCCAGTAGTATAGTGGACACGCAATCCTACAATGAGCAGTTCTTC
CASSIVDTQSYNEQFF
>TRBJ2-4|TRBD1|.|TRBV6-1
TGTGCCAGCAGTGAACAGGCGACAGGGGGGGGTTGGGCCAAAAACATTCAGTACTTC
CASSEQATGGGWAKNIQYF
>TRBJ2-5|TRBD1|.|TRBV29-1
TGCAGCGTTGCTACGGGACAGGGAGAGACTCAGTACTTC
CSVATGQGETQYF
>TRBJ2-7|.|few|TRBV30
TGTGCCTGGAGTTCCCTCTCAGGGGGGCTCGAGCAGTACTTC
CAWSSLSGGLEQYF
>TRBJ2-5|TRBD2|few|TRBV4-2
TGTGCCAGCAGCCAAGATAGAGCGGGAGGAGGAGAGACCCAGTACTTC
CASSQDRAGGGETQYF
>TRBJ1-5|.|.|TRBV6-6
TGTGCCAGCAGTCTGCAGGGTGATCAGCCCCAGCATTTT
CASSLQGDQPQHF
>TRBJ2-7|TRBD1|few|TRBV6-6
TGTGCCAGCAGACACCGGGACAGGGAAGCCTACGAGCAGTACTTC
CASRHRDREAYEQYF
>TRBJ2-3|TRBD2|few|TRBV6-4
TGTGCCAGCAGACCTTGGGCTAGCGGAGATACGCAGTATTTT
CASRPWASGDTQYF
>TRBJ2-2|TRBD2|.|TRBV11-3
TGTGCCAGCAGGGGTAGCGGGGTCGGGGAGCTGTTTTTT
CASRGSGVGELFF
>TRBJ2-1|.|.|TRBV7-2
TGTGCCAGCAGCTTAGTAGGTGGCGGAAGCTCCTACAATGAGCAGTTCTTC
CASSLVGGGSSYNEQFF
>TRBJ2-2|TRBD2|.|TRBV7-3
TGTGCCAGCAGCTTATCGGGAGGCCCGAACACCGGGGAGCTGTTTTTT
CASSLSGGPNTGELFF
>TRBJ2-5|TRBD1|few|TRBV28
TGTGCCAGCAGTTTGGGAGACAGGGGGGAGACCCAGTACTTC
CASSLGDRGETQYF
>TRBJ1-5|TRBD1|few|TRBV10-3
TGTGCCATCAGTGTAGGGGGCCGTAGCAATCAGCCCCAGCATTTT
CAISVGGRSNQPQHF
>TRBJ2-1|TRBD2|.|TRBV28
TGTGCCAGCAGCCGAGCGGGAGGCGCATACAATGAGCAGTTCTTC
CASSRAGGAYNEQFF
>TRBJ1-5|TRBD1|.|TRBV27
TGTGCCAGCAGTCCAGGGACAGGGGGTCAGCCCCAGCATTTT
CASSPGTGGQPQHF
>TRBJ1-1|TRBD1|.|TRBV18
TGTGCCAGCTCACCAAGACAGGGGCAAAACACTGAAGCTTTCTTT
CASSPRQGQNTEAFF
>TRBJ1-2|TRBD1|few|TRBV25-1
TGTGCCAGCAGTGAAGGGAGGGGACAGGGTAGCTATGGCTACACCTTC
CASSEGRGQGSYGYTF
>TRBJ2-1|.|.|TRBV11-3
TGTGCCAGCAGCCTTGGGCTGGATCGTGAGCAGTTCTTC
CASSLGLDREQFF
>TRBJ2-2|TRBD1|.|TRBV28
TGTGCCAGCAGTACCATCCGGGACAGGGTCGGGGAGCTGTTTTTT
CASSTIRDRVGELFF
>TRBJ1-2|TRBD1|.|TRBV29-1
TGCAGCGTGGGACAGAACTATGGCTACACCTTC
CSVGQNYGYTF
>TRBJ1-4|.|few|TRBV11-2
TGTGCCAGCAGACCATTGGACAGCGCAACTAATGAAAAACTGTTTTTT
CASRPLDSATNEKLFF
>TRBJ2-7|TRBD2|few|TRBV28
TGTGCCAGCAGTGGGACTAGCGGGATTACCTACGAGCAGTACTTC
CASSGTSGITYEQYF